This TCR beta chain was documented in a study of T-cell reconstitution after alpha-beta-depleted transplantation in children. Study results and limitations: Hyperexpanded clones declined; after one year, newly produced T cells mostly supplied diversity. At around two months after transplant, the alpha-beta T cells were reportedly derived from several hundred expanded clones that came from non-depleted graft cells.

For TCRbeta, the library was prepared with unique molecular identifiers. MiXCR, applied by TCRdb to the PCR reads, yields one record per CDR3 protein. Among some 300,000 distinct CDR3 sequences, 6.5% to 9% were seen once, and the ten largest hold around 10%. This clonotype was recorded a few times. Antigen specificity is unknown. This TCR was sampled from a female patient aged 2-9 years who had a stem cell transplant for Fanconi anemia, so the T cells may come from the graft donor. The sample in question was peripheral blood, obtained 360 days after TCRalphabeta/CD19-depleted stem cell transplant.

CDR3 nucleotide sequence: TGTGCCAGCAGTGAACACATCCGGGACAGCTTTCCCTACGAGCAGTACTTC. This gives the protein CASSEHIRDSFPYEQYF. This chain links TRBV2 with TRBJ2-7; TRBD1 aligns across 7 bases. Looked up from germline, CDR1 is SNHLY and CDR2 is FYNNEI. The CDR3 is 17 residues long. With 2 bases clipped from V and 2 bases from J, the junction kept 12 bases outside the gene matches.